Shown below are 22 T cell receptor beta chains from a single sample sequenced in a study of regulatory T cells in long-lasting Graves disease. The time point: newly diagnosed GD, antithyroid drugs for less than 3 months. Preparation of the TCR library used RNA extracted from PBMCs. Arm-PCR with iRepertoire HTBI primers amplified the CDR3 regions for these TCR beta libraries. TCRdb ran MiXCR on the multiplex PCR reads and lists one entry per CDR3 protein. The sample holds around 420,000 distinct CDR3 sequences, 15% to 19% seen once. Sequencing used peripheral blood mononuclear cells (PBMCs), obtained at new diagnosis, from a patient treated with antithyroid drugs. The receptors come from a female donor with Graves disease.

With respect to this clonotype: One junction end disagrees with the germline gene, perhaps due to a read error. V gene TRBV9 combines with J gene TRBJ1-2; tentative D call: TRBD1 (5 bases). CDR1 is SGDLS and CDR2 is YYNGEE in the germline V gene. The CDR3 runs 13 residues. This CDR3 is CASSVEIGGQGVF. CDR3 in DNA: TGTGCCAGCAGCGTAGAGATAGGTGGGCAGGGAGTTTTC.

This clonotype has a count of ten or more. V usage is TRBV12-3 or TRBV12-4 and J usage is TRBJ2-3; no firm D call. V was trimmed by 1 base and J by 1 base, leaving 6 bases between them. CDR3 length equals 14 residues. DNA for the CDR3: TGTGCCAGCAGTTTAGAAGGAGGCACAGATACGCAGTATTTT. Protein: CASSLEGGTDTQYF.

The sample holds many counts of this clonotype. This chain connects TRBV2 to TRBJ1-2; D gene uncertain. The CDR3 contains 15 residues. Trimming cost V 6 bases and J 3 bases, with 17 bases left between them. Germline CDR1 SNHLY, CDR2 FYNNEI. This chain's CDR3 is CASSSRGGRDYGYTF. In DNA form, the CDR3 reads TGTGCCAGCAGCAGCCGGGGAGGTCGGGACTATGGCTACACCTTC. The full variable domain, rest sourced from reference TRBV2 and TRBJ1-2, is EPEVTQTPSHQVTQMGQEVILRCVPISNHLYFYWYRQILGQKVEFLVSFYNNEISEKSEIFDDQFSVERPDGSNFTLKIRSTKLEDSAMYFCASSSRGGRDYGYTFGSGTRLTVV.

This clonotype was observed a handful of times. The CDR3 nucleotides read TGTGCCAGCAGCTTGTCCGGGGACAGGTATACAGATACGCAGTATTTT. Amino acids: CASSLSGDRYTDTQYF. The chain recombines TRBV5-5 with TRBJ2-3; 8 bases line up with TRBD1. With 1 base clipped from V and 3 bases from J, the junction kept 7 bases outside the gene matches. There are 16 residues in the CDR3. In germline, CDR1 is SGHKS, CDR2 YYEKEE (reference sequence).

This clonotype was detected many times. The chain combines TRBV7-2 with TRBJ2-5, with 11 bases that match TRBD2. The trim removed 4 bases at V and 1 base at J, leaving 8 bases unmatched. In germline, CDR1 is SGHTA, CDR2 FQGNSA. The length of the CDR3 is 17 residues. The CDR3 DNA reads TGTGCCAGCAGCTCAGGCCGGCTAGCGGGAGGCCAAGAGACCCAGTACTTC. Translated, it gives CASSSGRLAGGQETQYF.

In its sample, this clonotype was seen many times. This chain links TRBV5-1 with TRBJ1-1; TRBD1 matches 9 bases. Germline V CDR1 and CDR2: SGHRS, YFSETQ. The CDR3 is 14 amino acids. The ends lost 4 bases at V and 8 bases at J; junction bases unmatched: 9. The CDR3 here is CASSGGTGPTEAFF. As DNA, the CDR3 is TGCGCCAGCAGCGGGGGGACAGGGCCCACCGAAGCTTTCTTT.

Many counts were recorded for this clonotype. The rearrangement links TRBV2 to TRBJ2-1, with 7 bases that match TRBD1. V shed 4 bases, J shed 3 bases, and the junction held 9 bases outside the gene matches. Germline values: CDR1 SNHLY, CDR2 FYNNEI. This CDR3 has 16 residues. CDR3 protein: CASSVEGQRDYNEQFF. Written as DNA, the CDR3 is TGTGCCAGCAGTGTTGAGGGACAGAGAGACTACAATGAGCAGTTCTTC.

This clonotype was seen more than once but under ten times. As DNA, the CDR3 is TGTGCCAGCAGTCAACCCGTGACCTCTGGAAACACCATATATTTT. This codes for CASSQPVTSGNTIYF. The chain is built from TRBV6-1 and TRBJ1-3, with D unresolved. Trimming took off 5 bases at V and 0 bases at J, with 11 bases between the two ends. Germline V gene data show CDR1 as MNHNS and CDR2 as SASEGT. The CDR3 runs to 15 residues.

V usage is TRBV2 and J usage is TRBJ1-2; 8 positions agree with TRBD1. This CDR3 region has 16 residues. V shed 2 bases, J shed 4 bases, and the junction held 9 bases outside the gene matches. Germline values: CDR1 SNHLY, CDR2 FYNNEI. The CDR3 reads CASSEFSTGASYGYTF. The CDR3 DNA follows: TGTGCCAGCAGTGAATTTTCGACAGGGGCAAGCTATGGCTACACCTTC.

V and J are TRBV28 and TRBJ1-5; D may be TRBD1 (5 bases). Trimming cost V 3 bases and J 6 bases, with 12 bases left between them. Per the germline V gene, CDR1 is MDHEN and CDR2 is SYDVKM. The CDR3 is 14 amino acids. CDR3 amino acids: CASSFFGGRQPQHF. In DNA form, the CDR3 reads TGTGCCAGCAGTTTCTTCGGGGGACGTCAGCCCCAGCATTTT. Filled out from reference TRBV28 and TRBJ1-5, the complete variable domain reads DVKVTQSSRYLVKRTGEKVFLECVQDMDHENMFWYRQDPGLGLRLIYFSYDVKMKEKGDIPEGYSVSREKKERFSLILESASTNQTSMYLCASSFFGGRQPQHFGDGTRLSIL.

This clonotype was picked up many times. The chain couples TRBV28 to TRBJ1-6; 8 bases are shared with TRBD1. The CDR3 spans 15 residues. Germline V CDR1 and CDR2: MDHEN, SYDVKM. V trimming: 6 bases; J trimming: 5 bases; junction bases outside the gene matches: 6. CDR3 protein: CASRRADRDNSPLHF. The CDR3 DNA sequence: TGTGCCAGCAGGCGGGCGGACAGGGATAATTCACCCCTCCACTTT.

The table lists this clonotype with many counts. The CDR3 DNA follows: TGTGCCAGCAGCGAGGGGGCCTACCGAGGCTACACCTTC. Translation gives CASSEGAYRGYTF. The V and J genes are TRBV9 and TRBJ1-2, with 7 bases matching TRBD1. In germline, CDR1 is SGDLS, CDR2 YYNGEE. The V and J ends lost 3 bases and 8 bases, in that order; junction bases with no gene match: 7. The CDR3 length is 13 residues. Using reference TRBV9 and TRBJ1-2 for the parts outside the CDR3, the full variable domain is DSGVTQTPKHLITATGQRVTLRCSPRSGDLSVYWYQQSLDQGLQFLIQYYNGEERAKGNILERFSAQQFPDLHSELNLSSLELGDSALYFCASSEGAYRGYTFGSGTRLTVV.

This clonotype was seen many times. The CDR3 DNA reads TGTGCCAGCAGTTTATTACCCGGGACAGGGCCGACTCAGACGACTTACAATGAGCAGTTCTTC. Protein sequence: CASSLLPGTGPTQTTYNEQFF. The chain links TRBV27 to TRBJ2-1; 9 bases match TRBD1. The CDR3 is made up of 21 amino acids. V shed 1 base and J 4 bases; nucleotides not matched to a gene: 20. Germline V lookup: CDR1 MNHEY, CDR2 SMNVEV (reference sequence).

This clonotype was recorded many times. The chain employs TRBV12-3 or TRBV12-4 and TRBJ1-1; 12 bases agree with TRBD1. The CDR3 is made up of 14 amino acids. The ends lost 7 bases at V and 6 bases at J; junction bases unmatched: 6. CDR3 loop: CASITGTGGPEAFF. Written as DNA, the CDR3 is TGTGCCAGCATCACCGGGACAGGGGGCCCTGAAGCTTTCTTT.

The chain uses TRBV19 and TRBJ2-5, with 12 nucleotides matching TRBD1. The length of the CDR3 is 15 residues. After removal of 6 bases from V and 5 bases from J, the junction contained 7 bases not matched to a gene. Per germline, CDR1 LNHDA and CDR2 SQIVND (reference sequence). CDR3 sequence (DNA): TGTGCCAGTAGAGGGTCTGGGACAGGGGGCGAGACCCAGTACTTC. It is translated as CASRGSGTGGETQYF.

This clonotype was counted many times. The chain carries TRBV4-3 and TRBJ2-1; D uncertain. The CDR3 contains 17 residues. Trimming left V 0 bases short and J 4 bases short, with 16 bases between. Germline CDR1 and CDR2: LGHNA and YSLEER. The CDR3 region has the DNA TGCGCCAGCAGCCAAGAAGTATGGGGAAGGACGTACAATGAGCAGTTCTTC. Amino acids: CASSQEVWGRTYNEQFF.

In this sample, this clonotype turned up many times. The chain combines TRBV20-1 with TRBJ2-5, with unresolved D. Germline CDR1 reads DFQATT; CDR2 reads SNEGSKA (reference sequence). V lost 0 bases and J 1 base, leaving 6 bases between the germline ends. CDR3 length equals 13 residues. CDR3 amino acids: CSARDSSQETQYF. The CDR3 nucleotides read TGCAGTGCTAGAGATTCATCCCAAGAGACCCAGTACTTC.

This clonotype was seen a few times. Being one base from a much bigger clone, this may be a read error. The chain employs TRBV16 and TRBJ2-3, with TRBD1 as a possible D gene (6 bases). CDR3 length: 18 residues. The V and J ends lost 3 bases and 3 bases respectively, with 22 bases between them. Germline V gene sequence: CDR1 KGHSY, CDR2 FQNENV. CDR3 coding DNA: TGTGCCAGCAGCCATCCTGTTATGGGGGCTTCGAAGACAGATACGCAGTATTTT. Protein sequence: CASSHPVMGASKTDTQYF.

V usage is TRBV7-9 and J usage is TRBJ2-7; tentatively, D is TRBD2 (6 bases). Germline V gene data show CDR1 as SEHNR and CDR2 as FQNEAQ (reference sequence). V lost 5 bases to trimming and J lost 3 bases, with 11 bases between them. This CDR3 has 13 residues. The CDR3 spells CASSSPAGYEQYF. The CDR3 DNA sequence: TGTGCCAGCAGCAGCCCAGCGGGCTACGAGCAGTACTTC.

This clonotype appeared many times. The chain joins TRBV2 to TRBJ2-1; 7 nucleotides align to TRBD2. J lost 8 bases, V lost 7 bases, and 11 bases had no gene match. This CDR3 is built from 14 residues. Per germline, CDR1 SNHLY and CDR2 FYNNEI. CDR3 DNA sequence: TGTGCCAGCACAGGACTAGTGGAGGGCGATGAGCAGTTCTTC. Protein product: CASTGLVEGDEQFF.

Many counts were recorded for this clonotype. The rearrangement joins TRBV27 to TRBJ1-4; D is uncertain. Germline V gene data show CDR1 as MNHEY and CDR2 as SMNVEV (reference sequence). V lost 7 bases, J lost 7 bases, and 16 bases lay in between. The CDR3 loop spans 14 amino acids. CDR3 amino acids: CASKGGSDSEKLFF. CDR3 bases: TGTGCCAGCAAGGGCGGATCCGACTCTGAAAAACTGTTTTTT. Full variable domain (outside the CDR3, taken from reference TRBV27 and TRBJ1-4): EAQVTQNPRYLITVTGKKLTVTCSQNMNHEYMSWYRQDPGLGLRQIYYSMNVEVTDKGDVPEGYKVSRKEKRNFPLILESPSPNQTSLYFCASKGGSDSEKLFFGSGTQLSVL.

This clonotype has a count of ten or more. The chain couples TRBV20-1 to TRBJ2-5; TRBD2 aligns across 12 bases. The CDR3 contains 16 residues. Unmatched junction bases numbered 13, after V lost 4 bases and J lost 7 bases. Germline values: CDR1 DFQATT, CDR2 SNEGSKA (reference sequence). CDR3 nucleotide sequence: TGCAGTGCTACAATTTCTAGCGGGAGGGGGTTGGGGACCCAGTACTTC. It specifies CSATISSGRGLGTQYF.